This T cell receptor beta chain stems from a study of read filtering for tumor transcriptome and immune sequencing. Study-wide background: Patients were some 16 male and some 13 female, mean age around 67 years, range about 47 to 80.

As to this clonotype: A read error may explain this, as a much larger clone is one base away. Here the CDR3 omits its conserved ending phenylalanine or tryptophan, so a read error is the likely source.

Germline V gene lookup returns CDR1 SEHNR and CDR2 FQNEAQ (reference sequence). This CDR3 region has 12 residues. This library used approximately 0.4 ug RNA and molecular barcoded adaptors spanning alpha/delta and beta/gamma chains. MiXCR was run by TCRdb on the reads, yielding one entry per CDR3 protein. The sample holds approximately 59,000 distinct CDR3 sequences; approximately 13% are singletons and the top ten take roughly 17%. The source of this sequence is a donor aged 40 or over with multiple myeloma. V usage is TRBV7-9 and J usage is TRBJ1-2; TRBD1 is a possible D gene (5 bases). Sequenced material: a population of CD138-negative cells sorted from bone marrow. The CDR3 DNA is TGTGTGGGGGGGAGATTTAACTATGGCTACACCTCC. Translation gives CVGGRFNYGYTS.